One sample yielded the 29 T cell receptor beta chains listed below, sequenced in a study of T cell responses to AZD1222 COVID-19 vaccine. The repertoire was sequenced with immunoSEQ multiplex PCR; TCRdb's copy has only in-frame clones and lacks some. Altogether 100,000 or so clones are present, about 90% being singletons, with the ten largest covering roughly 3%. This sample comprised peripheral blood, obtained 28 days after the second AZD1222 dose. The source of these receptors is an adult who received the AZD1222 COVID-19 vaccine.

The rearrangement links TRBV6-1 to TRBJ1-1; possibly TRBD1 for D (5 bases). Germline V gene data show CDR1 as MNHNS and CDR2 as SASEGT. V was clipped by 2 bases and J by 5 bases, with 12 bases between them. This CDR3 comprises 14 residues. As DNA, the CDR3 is TGTGCCAGCAGTGAAACGGGGAGGGGAACTGAAGCTTTCTTT. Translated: CASSETGRGTEAFF.

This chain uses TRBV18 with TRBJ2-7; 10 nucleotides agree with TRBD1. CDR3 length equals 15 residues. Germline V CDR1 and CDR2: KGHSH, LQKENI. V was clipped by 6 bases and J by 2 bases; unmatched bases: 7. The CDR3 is CASSQGQGLPYEQYF. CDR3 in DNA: TGTGCCAGCTCCCAGGGACAGGGGTTGCCCTACGAGCAGTACTTC.

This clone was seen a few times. CDR3 region: CASSYSGQGRLSTEAFF. DNA of the CDR3: TGTGCCAGCAGTTACTCCGGACAGGGGCGTTTGAGCACTGAAGCTTTCTTT. V gene TRBV6-2 or TRBV6-3 combines with J gene TRBJ1-1; 9 nucleotides align to TRBD1. The CDR3 sequence is 17 residues long. Germline loops: CDR1 MNHEY, CDR2 SVGEGT. The V gene end was trimmed by 0 bases and the J gene end by 4 bases; junction bases not matched to a gene: 9.

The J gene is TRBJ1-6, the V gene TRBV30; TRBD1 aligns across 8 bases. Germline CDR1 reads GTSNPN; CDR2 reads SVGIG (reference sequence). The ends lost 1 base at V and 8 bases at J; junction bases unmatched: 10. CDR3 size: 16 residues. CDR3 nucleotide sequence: TGTGCCTGGAGTGCCCTATCCGGGACAGGACATTCACCCCTCCACTTT. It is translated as CAWSALSGTGHSPLHF.

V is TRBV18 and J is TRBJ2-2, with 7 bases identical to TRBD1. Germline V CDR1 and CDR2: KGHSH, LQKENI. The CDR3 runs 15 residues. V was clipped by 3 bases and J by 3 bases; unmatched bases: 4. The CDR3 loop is CASSPGQTDTGELFF. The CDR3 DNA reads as TGTGCCAGCTCACCGGGACAGACAGACACCGGGGAGCTGTTTTTT.

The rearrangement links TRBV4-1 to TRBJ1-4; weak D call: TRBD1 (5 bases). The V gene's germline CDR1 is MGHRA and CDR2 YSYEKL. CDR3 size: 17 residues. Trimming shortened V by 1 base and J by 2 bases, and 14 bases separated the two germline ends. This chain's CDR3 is CASSQVRGGITNEKLFF. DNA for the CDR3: TGCGCCAGCAGCCAAGTGAGGGGCGGGATCACTAATGAAAAACTGTTTTTT.

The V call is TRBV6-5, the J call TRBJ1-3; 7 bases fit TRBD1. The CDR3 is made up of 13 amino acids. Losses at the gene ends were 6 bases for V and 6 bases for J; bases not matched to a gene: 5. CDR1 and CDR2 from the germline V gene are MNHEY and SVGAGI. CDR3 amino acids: CASRSTGLNTIYF. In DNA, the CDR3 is TGTGCCAGCAGATCGACAGGGCTAAACACCATATATTTT.

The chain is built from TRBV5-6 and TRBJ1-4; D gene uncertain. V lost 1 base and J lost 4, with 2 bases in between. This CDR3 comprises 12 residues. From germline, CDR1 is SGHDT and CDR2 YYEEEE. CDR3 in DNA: TGTGCCAGCAGCTTGAGTAATGAAAAACTGTTTTTT. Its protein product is CASSLSNEKLFF.

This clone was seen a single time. The CDR3 DNA sequence: TGTGCCAGCAGCTTAGCGGACGGATCTAGCACAGATACGCAGTATTTT. It codes for CASSLADGSSTDTQYF. The chain employs TRBV7-9 and TRBJ2-3; D gene uncertain. The germline V and J ends were trimmed by 0 bases and 0 bases, with 10 bases remaining between them. This CDR3 is 16 amino acids long. In germline, CDR1 is SEHNR, CDR2 FQNEAQ (reference sequence).

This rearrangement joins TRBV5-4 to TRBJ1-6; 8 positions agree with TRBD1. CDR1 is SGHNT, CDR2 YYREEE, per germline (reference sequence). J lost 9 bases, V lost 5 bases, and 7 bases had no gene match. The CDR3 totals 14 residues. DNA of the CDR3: TGTGCCAGCAGTCAACAGGGGGTCCCTTCACCCCTCCACTTT. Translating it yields CASSQQGVPSPLHF.

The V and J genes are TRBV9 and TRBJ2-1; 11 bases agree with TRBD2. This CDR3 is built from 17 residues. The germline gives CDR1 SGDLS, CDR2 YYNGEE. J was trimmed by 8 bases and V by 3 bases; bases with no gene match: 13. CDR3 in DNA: TGTGCCAGCAGCGCCTCCACTAGCGGGGGTGCCTTGGATGAGCAGTTCTTC. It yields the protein CASSASTSGGALDEQFF.

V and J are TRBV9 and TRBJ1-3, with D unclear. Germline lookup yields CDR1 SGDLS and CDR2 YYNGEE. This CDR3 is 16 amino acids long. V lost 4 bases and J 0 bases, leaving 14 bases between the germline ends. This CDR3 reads CASSPYVRISGNTIYF. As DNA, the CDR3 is TGTGCCAGCAGCCCGTACGTCCGGATCTCTGGAAACACCATATATTTT.

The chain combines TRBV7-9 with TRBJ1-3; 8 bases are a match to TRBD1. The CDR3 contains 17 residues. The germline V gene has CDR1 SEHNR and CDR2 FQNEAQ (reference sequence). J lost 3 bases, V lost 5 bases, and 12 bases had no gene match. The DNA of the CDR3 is TGTGCCAGCAGCCCCTCGGCAGGGGGCTTATTTGGAAACACCATATATTTT. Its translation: CASSPSAGGLFGNTIYF.

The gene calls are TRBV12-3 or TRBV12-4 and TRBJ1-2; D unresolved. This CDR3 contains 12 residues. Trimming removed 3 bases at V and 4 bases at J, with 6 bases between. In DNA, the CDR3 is TGTGCCAGCAGTTTTGGGTCCTATGGCTACACCTTC. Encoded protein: CASSFGSYGYTF.

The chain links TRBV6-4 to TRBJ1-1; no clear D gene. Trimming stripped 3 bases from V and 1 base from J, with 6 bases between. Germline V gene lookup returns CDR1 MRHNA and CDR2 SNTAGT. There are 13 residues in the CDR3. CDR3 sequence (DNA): TGTGCCAGCAGTGAGGCCAGGAACACTGAAGCTTTCTTT. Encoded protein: CASSEARNTEAFF.

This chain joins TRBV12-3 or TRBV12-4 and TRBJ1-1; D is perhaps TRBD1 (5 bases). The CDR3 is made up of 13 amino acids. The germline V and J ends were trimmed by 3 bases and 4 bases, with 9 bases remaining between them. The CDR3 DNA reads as TGTGCCAGCAGTTTCACGAGGGGCACTGAAGCTTTCTTT. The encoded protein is CASSFTRGTEAFF.

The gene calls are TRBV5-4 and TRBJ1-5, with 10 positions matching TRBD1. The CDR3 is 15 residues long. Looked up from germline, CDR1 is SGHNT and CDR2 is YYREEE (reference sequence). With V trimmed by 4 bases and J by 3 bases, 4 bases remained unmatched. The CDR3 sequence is CASSRQGAYNQPQHF. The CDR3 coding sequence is TGTGCCAGCAGCCGACAGGGGGCTTACAATCAGCCCCAGCATTTT.

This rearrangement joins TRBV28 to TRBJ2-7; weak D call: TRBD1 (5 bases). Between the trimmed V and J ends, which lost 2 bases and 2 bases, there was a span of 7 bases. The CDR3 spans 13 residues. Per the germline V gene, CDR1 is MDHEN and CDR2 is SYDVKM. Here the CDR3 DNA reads TGTGCCAGCAGTTTAGGGGCAACCTACGAGCAGTACTTC. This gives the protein CASSLGATYEQYF. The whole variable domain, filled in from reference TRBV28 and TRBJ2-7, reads DVKVTQSSRYLVKRTGEKVFLECVQDMDHENMFWYRQDPGLGLRLIYFSYDVKMKEKGDIPEGYSVSREKKERFSLILESASTNQTSMYLCASSLGATYEQYFGPGTRLTVT.

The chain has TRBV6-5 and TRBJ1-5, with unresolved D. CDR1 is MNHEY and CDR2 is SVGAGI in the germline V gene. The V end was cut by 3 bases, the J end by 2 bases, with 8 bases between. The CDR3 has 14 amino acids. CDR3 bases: TGTGCCAGCAGTTATAGGTTTGGCAATCAGCCCCAGCATTTT. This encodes CASSYRFGNQPQHF.

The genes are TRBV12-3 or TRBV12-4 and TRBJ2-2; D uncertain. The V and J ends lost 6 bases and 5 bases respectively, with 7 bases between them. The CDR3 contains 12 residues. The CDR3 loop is CASSRRTGELFF. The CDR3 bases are TGTGCCAGCAGCCGAAGGACCGGGGAGCTGTTTTTT.

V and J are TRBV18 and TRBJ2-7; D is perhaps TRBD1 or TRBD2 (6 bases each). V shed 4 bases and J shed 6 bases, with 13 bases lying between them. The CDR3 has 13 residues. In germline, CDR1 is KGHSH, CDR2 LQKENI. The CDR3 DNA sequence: TGTGCCAGCTCACATGGAGGGGGGAGCGAGCAGTACTTC. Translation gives CASSHGGGSEQYF.

The CDR3 DNA reads as TGTGCCAGCAGCCGGATGGGAGTGGGACAGGGTTTTTCGTTTGATGGCTACACCTTC. Protein: CASSRMGVGQGFSFDGYTF. V and J are TRBV13 and TRBJ1-2, with 9 bases that match TRBD1. CDR1 is PRHDT and CDR2 is FYEKMQ in the germline V gene (reference sequence). The CDR3 spans 19 residues. The J segment lost 6 bases and the V segment lost 5 bases, leaving 22 bases of the junction unmatched.

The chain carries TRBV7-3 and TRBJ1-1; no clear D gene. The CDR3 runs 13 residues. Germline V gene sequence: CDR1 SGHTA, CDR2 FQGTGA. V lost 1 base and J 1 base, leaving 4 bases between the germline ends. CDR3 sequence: CASSLSKNTEAFF. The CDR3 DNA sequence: TGTGCCAGCAGCTTAAGTAAGAACACTGAAGCTTTCTTT. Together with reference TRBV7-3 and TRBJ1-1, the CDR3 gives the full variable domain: GAGVSQTPSNKVTEKGKYVELRCDPISGHTALYWYRQSLGQGPEFLIYFQGTGAADDSGLPNDRFFAVRPEGSVSTLKIQRTERGDSAVYLCASSLSKNTEAFFGQGTRLTVV.

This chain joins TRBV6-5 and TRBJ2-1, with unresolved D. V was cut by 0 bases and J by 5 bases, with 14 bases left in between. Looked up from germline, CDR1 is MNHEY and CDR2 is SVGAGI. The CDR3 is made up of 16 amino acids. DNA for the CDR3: TGTGCCAGCAGTTACTCTTTCGGCGTCGACGACAATGAGCAGTTCTTC. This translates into CASSYSFGVDDNEQFF.

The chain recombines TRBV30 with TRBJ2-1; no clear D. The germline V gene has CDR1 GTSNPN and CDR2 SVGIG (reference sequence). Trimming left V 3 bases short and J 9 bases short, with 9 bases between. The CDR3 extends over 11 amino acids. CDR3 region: CAWSAVSEQFF. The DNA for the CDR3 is TGTGCCTGGAGCGCCGTGAGTGAGCAGTTCTTC.

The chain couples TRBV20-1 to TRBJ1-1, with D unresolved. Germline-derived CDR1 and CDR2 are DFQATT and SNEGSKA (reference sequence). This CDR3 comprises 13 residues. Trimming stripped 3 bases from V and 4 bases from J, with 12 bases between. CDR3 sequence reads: CSASRGTFTEAFF. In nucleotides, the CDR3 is TGCAGTGCTAGTAGAGGAACATTCACTGAAGCTTTCTTT.

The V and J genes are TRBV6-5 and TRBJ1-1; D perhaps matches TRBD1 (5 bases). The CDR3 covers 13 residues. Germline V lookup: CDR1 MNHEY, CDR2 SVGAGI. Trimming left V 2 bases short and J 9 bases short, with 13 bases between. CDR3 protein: CASSYRGHSQAFF. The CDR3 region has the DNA TGTGCCAGCAGTTACCGGGGCCACAGCCAAGCTTTCTTT.

In DNA, the CDR3 is TGTGCCTGGAGTGTTCCCAAGATGGAAGAGGGATCCTATAATTCACCCCTCCACTTT. This sequence encodes CAWSVPKMEEGSYNSPLHF. The chain is built from TRBV30 and TRBJ1-6; D is uncertain. With 0 bases removed from V and 1 base from J, the gap between germline ends came to 19 bases. The CDR3 covers 19 residues. CDR1 is GTSNPN and CDR2 is SVGIG in the germline V gene (reference sequence). Complete variable domain (other parts from reference TRBV30 and TRBJ1-6): SQTIHQWPATLVQPVGSPLSLECTVEGTSNPNLYWYRQAAGRGLQLLFYSVGIGQISSEVPQNLSASRPQDRQFILSSKKLLLSDSGFYLCAWSVPKMEEGSYNSPLHFGNGTRLTVT.

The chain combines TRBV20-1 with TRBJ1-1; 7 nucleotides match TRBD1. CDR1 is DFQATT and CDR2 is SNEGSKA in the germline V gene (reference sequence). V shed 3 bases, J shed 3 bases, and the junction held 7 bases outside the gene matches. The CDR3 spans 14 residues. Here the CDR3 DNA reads TGCAGTGCTAGTTGGGACAGCGCGGACACTGAAGCTTTCTTT. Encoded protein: CSASWDSADTEAFF.